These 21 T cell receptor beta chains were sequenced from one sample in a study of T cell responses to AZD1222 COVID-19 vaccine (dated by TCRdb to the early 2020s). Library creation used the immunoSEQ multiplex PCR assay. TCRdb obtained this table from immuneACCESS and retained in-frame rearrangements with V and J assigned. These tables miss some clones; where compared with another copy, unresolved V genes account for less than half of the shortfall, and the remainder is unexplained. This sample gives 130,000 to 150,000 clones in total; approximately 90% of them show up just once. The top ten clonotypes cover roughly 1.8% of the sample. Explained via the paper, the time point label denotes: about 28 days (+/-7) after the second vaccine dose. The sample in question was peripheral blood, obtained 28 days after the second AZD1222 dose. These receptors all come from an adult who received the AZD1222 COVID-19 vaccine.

CDR3 in DNA: TGTGCCGGTAAGCGGACAGGGGATGGCTACACCTTC. Translated, it gives CAGKRTGDGYTF. The chain uses TRBV28 and TRBJ1-2, with 9 positions matching TRBD1. CDR3 length: 12 amino acids. Germline V lookup: CDR1 MDHEN, CDR2 SYDVKM. V was clipped by 11 bases and J by 6 bases; unmatched bases: 7.

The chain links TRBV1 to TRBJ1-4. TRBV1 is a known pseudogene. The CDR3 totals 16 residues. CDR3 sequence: CTSSQRDEGTNEKLFF. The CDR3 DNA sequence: TGCACCAGCAGCCAACGTGACGAGGGGACCAATGAAAAACTGTTTTTT.

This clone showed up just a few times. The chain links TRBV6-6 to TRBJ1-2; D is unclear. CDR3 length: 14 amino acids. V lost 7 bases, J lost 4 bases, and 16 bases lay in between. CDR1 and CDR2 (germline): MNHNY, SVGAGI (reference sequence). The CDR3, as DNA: TGTGCCAGCACCTGGACCCAGGAAGGCTATGGCTACACCTTC. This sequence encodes CASTWTQEGYGYTF.

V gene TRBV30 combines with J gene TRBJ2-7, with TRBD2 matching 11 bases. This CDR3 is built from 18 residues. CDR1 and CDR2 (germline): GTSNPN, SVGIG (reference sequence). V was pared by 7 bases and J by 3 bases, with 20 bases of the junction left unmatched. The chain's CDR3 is CASTLTSGKEIDVYEQYF. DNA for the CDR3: TGTGCCTCGACCTTGACTAGCGGGAAAGAAATAGATGTCTACGAGCAGTACTTC.

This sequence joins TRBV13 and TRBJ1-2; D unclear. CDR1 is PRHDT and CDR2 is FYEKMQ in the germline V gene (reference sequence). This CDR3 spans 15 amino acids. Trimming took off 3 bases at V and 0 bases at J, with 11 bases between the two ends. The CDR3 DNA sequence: TGTGCCAGCAGCTTTGTCCTGGAAGCTAACTATGGCTACACCTTC. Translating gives CASSFVLEANYGYTF.

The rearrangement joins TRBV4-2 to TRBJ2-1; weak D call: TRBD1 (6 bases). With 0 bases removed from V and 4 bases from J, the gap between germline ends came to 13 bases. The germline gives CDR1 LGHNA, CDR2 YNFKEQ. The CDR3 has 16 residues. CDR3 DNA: TGTGCCAGCAGCCAAGATCCACAGGGAAGGTACAATGAGCAGTTCTTC. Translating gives CASSQDPQGRYNEQFF.

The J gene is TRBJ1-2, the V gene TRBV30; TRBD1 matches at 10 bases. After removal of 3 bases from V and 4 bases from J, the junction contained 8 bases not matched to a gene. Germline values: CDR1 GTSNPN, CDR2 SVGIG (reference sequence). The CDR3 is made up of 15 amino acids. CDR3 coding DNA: TGTGCCTGGAGCGGGGGACAGGGGACCCCCTATGGCTACACCTTC. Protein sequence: CAWSGGQGTPYGYTF. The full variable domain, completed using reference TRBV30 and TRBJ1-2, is SQTIHQWPATLVQPVGSPLSLECTVEGTSNPNLYWYRQAAGRGLQLLFYSVGIGQISSEVPQNLSASRPQDRQFILSSKKLLLSDSGFYLCAWSGGQGTPYGYTFGSGTRLTVV.

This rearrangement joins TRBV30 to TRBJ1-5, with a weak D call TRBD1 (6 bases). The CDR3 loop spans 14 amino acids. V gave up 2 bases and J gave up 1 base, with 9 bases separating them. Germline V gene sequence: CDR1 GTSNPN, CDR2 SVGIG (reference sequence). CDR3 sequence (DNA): TGTGCCTGGAGTACCACAGGGAGCAATCAGCCCCAGCATTTT. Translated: CAWSTTGSNQPQHF.

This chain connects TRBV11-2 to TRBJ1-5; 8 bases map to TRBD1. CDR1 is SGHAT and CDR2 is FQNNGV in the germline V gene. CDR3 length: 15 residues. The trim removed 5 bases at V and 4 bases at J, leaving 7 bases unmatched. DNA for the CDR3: TGTGCCAGCAGCCTTAGGGACAGGCGAAATCAGCCCCAGCATTTT. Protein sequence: CASSLRDRRNQPQHF. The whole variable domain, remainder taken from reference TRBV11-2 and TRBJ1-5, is EAGVAQSPRYKIIEKRQSVAFWCNPISGHATLYWYQQILGQGPKLLIQFQNNGVVDDSQLPKDRFSAERLKGVDSTLKIQPAKLEDSAVYLCASSLRDRRNQPQHFGDGTRLSIL.

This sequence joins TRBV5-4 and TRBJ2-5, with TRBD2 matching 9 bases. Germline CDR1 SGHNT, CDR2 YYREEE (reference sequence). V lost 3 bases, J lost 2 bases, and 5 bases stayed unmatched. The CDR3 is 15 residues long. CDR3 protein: CASSSLAGPQETQYF. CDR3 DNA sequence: TGTGCCAGCAGCTCGCTAGCGGGACCGCAAGAGACCCAGTACTTC.

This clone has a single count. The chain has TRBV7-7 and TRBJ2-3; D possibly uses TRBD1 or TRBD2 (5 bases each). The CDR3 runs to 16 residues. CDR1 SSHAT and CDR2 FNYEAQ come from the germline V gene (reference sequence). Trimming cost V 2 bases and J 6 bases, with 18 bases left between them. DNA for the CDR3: TGTGCCAGCAGCTTAAGGCCCGCCCCGGGGCCGGATACGCAGTATTTT. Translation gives CASSLRPAPGPDTQYF.

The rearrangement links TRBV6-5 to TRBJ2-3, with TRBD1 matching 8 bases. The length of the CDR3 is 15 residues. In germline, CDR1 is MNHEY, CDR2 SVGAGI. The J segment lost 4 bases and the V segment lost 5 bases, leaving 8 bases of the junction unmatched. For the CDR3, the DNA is TGTGCCAGCAGTCTAACGGACAGGGCGGCAGATACGCAGTATTTT. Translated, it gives CASSLTDRAADTQYF.

CDR3 DNA: TGTGCCAGCAGCGCCCCGGGCCTCCCCAGCGGCTACACCTTC. Its translation is CASSAPGLPSGYTF. This chain joins TRBV9 and TRBJ1-2; D unclear. With 3 bases removed from V and 8 bases from J, the gap between germline ends came to 17 bases. This CDR3 has 14 residues. Germline V gives CDR1 SGDLS, CDR2 YYNGEE.

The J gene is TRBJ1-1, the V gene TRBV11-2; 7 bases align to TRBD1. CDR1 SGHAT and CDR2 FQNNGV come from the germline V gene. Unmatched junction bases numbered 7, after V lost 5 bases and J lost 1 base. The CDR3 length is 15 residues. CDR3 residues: CASSAPRGQNTEAFF. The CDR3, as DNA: TGTGCCAGCAGCGCTCCGAGGGGGCAGAACACTGAAGCTTTCTTT.

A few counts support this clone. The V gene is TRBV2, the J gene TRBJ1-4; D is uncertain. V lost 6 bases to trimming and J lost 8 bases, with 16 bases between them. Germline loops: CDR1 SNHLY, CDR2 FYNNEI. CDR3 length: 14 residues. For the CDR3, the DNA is TGTGCCAGCAGGGGAGCTCCCGCAACAGAAAAACTGTTTTTT. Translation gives CASRGAPATEKLFF.

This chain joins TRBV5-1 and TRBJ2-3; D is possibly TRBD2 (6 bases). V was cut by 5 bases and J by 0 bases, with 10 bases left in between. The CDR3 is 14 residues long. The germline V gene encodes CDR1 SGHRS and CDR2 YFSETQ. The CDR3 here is CASRRGDSTDTQYF. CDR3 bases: TGCGCCAGCAGGCGGGGAGATAGCACAGATACGCAGTATTTT.

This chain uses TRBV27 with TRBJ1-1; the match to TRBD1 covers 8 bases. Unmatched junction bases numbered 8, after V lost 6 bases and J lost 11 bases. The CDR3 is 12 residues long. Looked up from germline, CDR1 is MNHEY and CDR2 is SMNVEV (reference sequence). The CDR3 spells CASRTGGGEAFF. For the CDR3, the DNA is TGTGCCAGCAGAACAGGGGGTGGGGAGGCTTTCTTT.

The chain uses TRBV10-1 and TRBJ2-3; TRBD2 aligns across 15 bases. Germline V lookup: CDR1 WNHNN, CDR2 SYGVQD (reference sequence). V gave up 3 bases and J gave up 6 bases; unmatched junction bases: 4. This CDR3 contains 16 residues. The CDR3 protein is CASSDGTSGRFDTQYF. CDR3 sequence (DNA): TGCGCCAGCAGTGATGGGACTAGCGGGAGGTTCGATACGCAGTATTTT.

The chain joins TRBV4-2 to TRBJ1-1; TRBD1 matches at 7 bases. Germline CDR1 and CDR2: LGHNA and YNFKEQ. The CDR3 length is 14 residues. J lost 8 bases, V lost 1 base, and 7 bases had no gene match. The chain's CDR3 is CASSQGARGQEAFF. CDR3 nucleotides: TGTGCCAGCAGCCAAGGTGCCAGGGGACAGGAAGCTTTCTTT.

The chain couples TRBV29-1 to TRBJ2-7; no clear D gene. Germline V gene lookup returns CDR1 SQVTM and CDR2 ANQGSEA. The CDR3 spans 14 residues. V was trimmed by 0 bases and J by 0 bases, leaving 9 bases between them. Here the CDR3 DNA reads TGCAGCGTTGAAGATGAGGCAGCCTCCTACGAGCAGTACTTC. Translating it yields CSVEDEAASYEQYF.

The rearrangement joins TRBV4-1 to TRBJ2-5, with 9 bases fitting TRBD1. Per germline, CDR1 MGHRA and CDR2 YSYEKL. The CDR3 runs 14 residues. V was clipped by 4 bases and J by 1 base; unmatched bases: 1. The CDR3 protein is CASSPGQGQETQYF. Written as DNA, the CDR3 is TGCGCCAGCAGCCCGGGACAGGGCCAAGAGACCCAGTACTTC.